This T cell receptor beta chain was profiled in a study of cytomegalovirus exposure and HLA in healthy donors. Study-level points and caveats: A later analysis showed that HLA-associated TCR beta chains had undergone more clonal expansion than equally common others.

Deletions cut 1 base from V and 0 bases from J, with 10 bases between. This CDR3 region has 16 residues. Germline V CDR1 and CDR2: LNHNV, YYDKDF (reference sequence). With 60 Vbeta and 13 Jbeta primers, the PCR was carried out. TCRdb's table, derived via immunoSEQ multiplex PCR, lists solely in-frame clones and lacks some. The sample consists of about 120,000 clones, 65% to 90% of them appearing once. In regard to this clone: The antigen is unknown.

Sequencing used PBMCs. The V call is TRBV15, the J call TRBJ2-4, with a weak D call TRBD2 (6 bases). The clonotype originates from a woman aged 40 to 50 in good health and CMV-seronegative. CDR3 DNA sequence: TGTGCCACCAGCAGAGTAGCGGCCGTAGCCAAAAACATTCAGTACTTC. This translates into CATSRVAAVAKNIQYF.